The 10 T cell receptor beta chains listed next were all sequenced from one sample in a study of Graves' ophthalmopathy and Graves' hyperthyroidism. The study amplified TCR beta CDR3 regions using RNA transcripts. Amplification began with first-round RT-PCR using HTBI primers, then second-round multiplex PCR was performed. Each CDR3 protein gets one entry after TCRdb re-called the multiplex PCR reads with MiXCR. The repertoire has roughly 1.1 million distinct CDR3 sequences, less than 45% of them found once; the top ten carry approximately 10%. Input material: peripheral blood or thyroid tissue (not recorded which). The source is an adult man with Graves' hyperthyroidism.

Notes on this clonotype: This may be a read error: a much more frequent sequence differs by one nucleotide. The chain is built from TRBV5-1 and TRBJ1-2; D remains unclear. Deletions cut 4 bases from V and 4 bases from J, with 14 bases between. The CDR3 has 14 residues. Germline lookup yields CDR1 SGHRS and CDR2 YFSETQ. CDR3 DNA: TGCGCCAGCAGCCCTAGAGCGGGTTCCTATGGCTACACCTTC. Its translation: CASSPRAGSYGYTF.

On this clonotype: The conserved final phenylalanine or tryptophan is absent from the CDR3, which likely points to a read error. No DNA is shown, since the ends of the CDR3 on it are uncertain; the CDR3 is the one TCRdb lists. J is TRBJ2-5 and V is TRBV24-1; TRBD2 is taken as the D call from the table, unchecked against the DNA. Per the germline V gene, CDR1 is KGHDR and CDR2 is SFDVKD. The CDR3 length is 17 residues, termini included. CDR3 sequence: CATSGKVLSPKGETHLP.

This chain uses TRBV7-2 with TRBJ2-6, with TRBD2 identical over 9 bases. CDR1 is SGHTA and CDR2 is FQGNSA in the germline V gene. The CDR3 consists of 15 residues. The V and J ends lost 4 bases and 8 bases, in that order; junction bases with no gene match: 6. The CDR3, as DNA: TGTGCCAGCAGCTATGCGGGAGGGCTACCCAACGTCCTGACTTTC. Its translation: CASSYAGGLPNVLTF.

The chain has TRBV5-1 and TRBJ1-1; perhaps TRBD1 as D (6 bases). Trimming left V 4 bases short and J 6 bases short, with 13 bases between. Germline CDR1 SGHRS, CDR2 YFSETQ. This CDR3 comprises 13 residues. Written as DNA, the CDR3 is TGCGCCAGCAGCACAGGGACATCCGCTGAAGCTTTCTTT. It encodes CASSTGTSAEAFF.

Only a few counts were recorded for this clonotype. The gene calls are TRBV5-1 and TRBJ2-5; the match to TRBD2 covers 15 bases. V gave up 3 bases and J gave up 4 bases; unmatched junction bases: 4. CDR3 length equals 16 residues. Per germline, CDR1 SGHRS and CDR2 YFSETQ. The CDR3 is CASSSGTSGRLETQYF. The CDR3 DNA follows: TGCGCCAGCAGCTCCGGGACTAGCGGGAGGTTAGAGACCCAGTACTTC.

This clonotype occurred a few times. CDR3 sequence (DNA): TGTGCCAGCAGCCAAGATGTCTCGGGACAGGGGGCCTCCTACGAGCAGTACTTC. Translation: CASSQDVSGQGASYEQYF. J is TRBJ2-7 and V is TRBV7-9; 12 bases match TRBD1. V gave up 5 bases and J gave up 0 bases; unmatched junction bases: 11. The CDR3 length is 18 residues. CDR1 is SEHNR, CDR2 FQNEAQ, per germline (reference sequence).

V is TRBV20-1 and J is TRBJ1-4, with D tentatively TRBD1 (5 bases). The length of the CDR3 is 13 residues. Germline values: CDR1 DFQATT, CDR2 SNEGSKA (reference sequence). V lost 7 bases, J lost 10 bases, and 19 bases lay in between. CDR3 DNA sequence: TGCAGTGATCCAACCGGGACCGGGACAAAACTGTTTTTT. Amino acids: CSDPTGTGTKLFF.

This clonotype appeared many times. The chain has TRBV4-1 and TRBJ1-1; 7 nucleotides align to TRBD1. J lost 1 base, V lost 2 bases, and 4 bases had no gene match. The germline V gene has CDR1 MGHRA and CDR2 YSYEKL. The CDR3 sequence is 15 residues long. For the CDR3, the DNA is TGCGCCAGCAGCCAACATGACAGGGAGAACACTGAAGCTTTCTTT. As protein: CASSQHDRENTEAFF.

The chain combines TRBV10-3 with TRBJ1-4; D ambiguous. The CDR3 sequence is 13 residues long. Per the germline V gene, CDR1 is ENHRY and CDR2 is SYGVKD. The V end lost 2 bases, the J end lost 10 bases, and 11 bases lay between the germline ends. The DNA for the CDR3 is TGTGCCATCAGTGAGGAGGGTTTCGGAAAACTGTTTTTT. The encoded protein is CAISEEGFGKLFF.

The table lists this clonotype with a count of one. The chain carries TRBV7-9 and TRBJ2-5; the match to TRBD2 covers 7 bases. CDR1 is SEHNR and CDR2 is FQNEAQ in the germline V gene (reference sequence). The CDR3 length is 14 residues. Germline trimming cut 5 bases from V and 5 bases from J; bases unmatched to any gene: 8. Here the CDR3 reads CASSIRDYGETQYF. As DNA, the CDR3 is TGTGCCAGCAGCATCCGGGACTACGGGGAGACCCAGTACTTC.